This T cell receptor beta chain emerged from a study of blood T cell repertoires in COVID-19. Across the study: In each case, the material was cDNA or gDNA derived from T cells, B-cell-depleted T cells, or PBMCs.

Trimming cost V 4 bases and J 5 bases; bases outside gene matches: 12. The germline CDR1 and CDR2 sequences are LGHNA and YSLEER. This CDR3 has 17 amino acids. In the authors' methods: Quantification of nucleated cells was approximated via reference gene primer amplification. The table came from immunoSEQ multiplex PCR; TCRdb's copy has only in-frame clones and leaves some out. V and J calls and clone size are given by that table; D and trimming were obtained from the DNA. The sample comprises tens of thousands of clones, 80% of which are singletons, and around 5.2% rests with the top ten. The receptor's source is a woman in her 70s with acute or convalescent COVID-19. The chain recombines TRBV4-3 with TRBJ2-1; 9 bases are shared with TRBD1. Sequencing used peripheral blood. This CDR3 is CASSLVFLDRGNNEQFF. Written as DNA, the CDR3 is TGCGCCAGCAGCCTAGTATTCCTCGACAGGGGGAACAATGAGCAGTTCTTC.